This TCR beta chain was found in a study of blood T cells in healthy people across ages. Each individual donor underwent a draw of roughly 10 milliliters of peripheral blood. V lost 4 bases, J lost 3 bases, and 13 bases lay in between. Germline CDR1 and CDR2: SGHRS and YFSETQ. The CDR3 runs to 14 residues. The second PCR ran about 6 to 11 cycles with a sample-barcoded 5' primer and J-beta primers. One entry per CDR3 protein results from TCRdb running MiXCR on the 5' RACE reads. The profile shows about 1 million distinct CDR3 sequences, 45% of them singletons. The receptor comes from a woman aged 55-69 years in good health. V is TRBV5-1 and J is TRBJ1-2; no firm D call. Material: blood. CDR3 in amino acids: CASSEGGSHYGYTF. The CDR3 DNA follows: TGCGCCAGCAGCGAAGGCGGGTCTCACTATGGCTACACCTTC.